Listed below are T cell receptor beta chains from one sample, sequenced in a study of a mutant IDH1 vaccine in newly diagnosed glioma. Sequenced by immunoSEQ multiplex PCR; TCRdb stores in-frame clones only, minus some. The data show 56,000 or so clones, approximately 71% seen once. For these TCRs, the target antigens are not known. The starting material was PBMCs, obtained from a glioma patient whose treatment included an IDH1 peptide vaccine. These receptors originate from a man aged 45-65 years with glioma. CDR3s include the opening cysteine and the closing phenylalanine or tryptophan. The order of the fields is D gene, J gene, clone size, V gene, CDR3 DNA, CDR3 protein. A D gene is named only where the DNA matches it firmly. Rows give clone size only sometimes, using once, few, many, or a class for an expanded clone.

>TRBD1|TRBJ2-2|few|TRBV5-1
TGCGCCAGCAGCAGGACAGGGGGCCACTCCGGGGAGCTGTTTTTT
CASSRTGGHSGELFF
>-|TRBJ1-2|-|TRBV4-1
TGCGCCAGCAGCCAAGGGGGGGGCTATGGCTACACCTTC
CASSQGGGYGYTF
>-|TRBJ1-1|few|TRBV29-1
TGCAGCGTTTCGACAGGGAACACTGAAGCTTTCTTT
CSVSTGNTEAFF
>-|TRBJ1-3|-|TRBV7-2
TGTGCCAGCAGCTTTATAGGGTCATGGGAAAACACCATATATTTT
CASSFIGSWENTIYF
>-|TRBJ2-1|-|TRBV9
TGTGCCAGCAGCGTCGATCATGGGGTCGGCGGCAATGAGCAGTTCTTC
CASSVDHGVGGNEQFF
>-|TRBJ1-5|once|TRBV5-1
TGCGCCAGCAGCCCAGGACAGACTAGTAATAGCAATCAGCCCCAGCATTTT
CASSPGQTSNSNQPQHF
>TRBD1|TRBJ1-2|few|TRBV10-3
TGTGCCATCAGTGGTCTCGACAGGGGTAACTATGGCTACACCTTC
CAISGLDRGNYGYTF
>TRBD1|TRBJ1-4|-|TRBV7-9
TGTGCCAGCAGCCCCCCCCGACAGGGAAATGAAAAACTGTTTTTT
CASSPPRQGNEKLFF
>-|TRBJ1-2|few|TRBV9
TGTGCCAGCAGCGGGGGGGGAGGTCAATATGGCTACACCTTC
CASSGGGGQYGYTF
>-|TRBJ2-1|-|TRBV25-1
TGTGCCAGCAGTGAATTTTCAGGGTTCGGCAATGAGCAGTTCTTC
CASSEFSGFGNEQFF
>TRBD1|TRBJ1-5|-|TRBV19
TGTGCCAGTAGTATCTCCCCTACAGGGGCCCCATATAGCAATCAGCCCCAGCATTTT
CASSISPTGAPYSNQPQHF
>-|TRBJ2-7|few|TRBV9
TGTGCCAGCAGCATCGGACAGAACAACGAGCAGTACTTC
CASSIGQNNEQYF
>-|TRBJ2-7|-|TRBV30
TGTGCCTGGAGTGTTAGACGGACTGGCACCTACGAGCAGTACTTC
CAWSVRRTGTYEQYF
>-|TRBJ1-2|once|TRBV6-1
TGTGCCGGGGGGGGACCCAGATATGGCTACACCTTC
CAGGGPRYGYTF
>-|TRBJ1-3|-|TRBV7-9
TGTGCCAGCAGCTTAGCGCTAGGCAGCACCTACTCTGGAAACACCATATATTTT
CASSLALGSTYSGNTIYF
>-|TRBJ2-7|once|TRBV27
TGTGCCAGCAGTTTGTCCAGGGTTCGGTCCTACGAGCAGTACTTC
CASSLSRVRSYEQYF
>-|TRBJ1-5|-|TRBV7-9
TGTGCCAGCAGCCAAGGGGTAAGCAATCAGCCCCAGCATTTT
CASSQGVSNQPQHF
>-|TRBJ1-4|few|TRBV9
TGTGCCAGCAGCGTAGGGTTAGGCGGTAATGAAAAACTGTTTTTT
CASSVGLGGNEKLFF
>-|TRBJ1-6|-|TRBV30
TGTGCCTGGAGTTCAGGCGGAGGGCAGGGTGGTTCACCCCTCCACTTT
CAWSSGGGQGGSPLHF
>-|TRBJ1-2|-|TRBV2
TGTGCCAGCAGTGAAGGGCGGTTCGCTGGCTACACCTTC
CASSEGRFAGYTF
>-|TRBJ2-2|-|TRBV29-1
TGCAGCGTTGAGGGGGGCAGGGGCACCGGGGAGCTGTTTTTT
CSVEGGRGTGELFF
>TRBD1|TRBJ2-2|-|TRBV2
TGTGCCAGCAGGGCGGACAGGGGATTTAGCGGGGAGCTGTTTTTT
CASRADRGFSGELFF
>-|TRBJ2-2|medium-sized|TRBV6-4
TGTGCCAGCAGTCCCGGTCCGGACACCGGGGAGCTGTTTTTT
CASSPGPDTGELFF
>-|TRBJ1-2|few|TRBV19
TGTGCCAGTAGTATAGATCGCAGGCCCCTCTATGGCTACACCTTC
CASSIDRRPLYGYTF
>-|TRBJ1-1|once|TRBV7-7
TGTGCTAGCAGCTTGGACAGCCTGTCTGAAGCTTTCTTT
CASSLDSLSEAFF
>-|TRBJ1-1|few|TRBV7-2
TGTGCCAGCAGCTTGGGGTCTCCTAGCACTGAAGCTTTCTTT
CASSLGSPSTEAFF
>-|TRBJ1-4|-|TRBV30
TGTGCCTGGAGTGCCCCCGGCGGGGTGACTAATGAAAAACTGTTTTTT
CAWSAPGGVTNEKLFF
>TRBD1|TRBJ1-5|-|TRBV5-8
TGTGCCAGCAAAAGGCTGGGACAGGGTGGATTTGGTCAGCCCCAGCATTTT
CASKRLGQGGFGQPQHF
>-|TRBJ1-3|-|TRBV7-9
TGTGCCAGCAGGCAGAGGGGGGGCACCATATATTTT
CASRQRGGTIYF
>TRBD1|TRBJ2-7|-|TRBV5-1
TGCGCCAGCAGCCCGGGACAGGGTAGAGACGAGCAGTACTTC
CASSPGQGRDEQYF
>-|TRBJ2-7|-|TRBV20-1
TGCAGTGCGGAAAGTACCTACGAGCAGTACTTC
CSAESTYEQYF
>-|TRBJ2-5|-|TRBV2
TGTGCCAGCACCCTGCAAGAGACCCAGTACTTC
CASTLQETQYF
>-|TRBJ2-7|-|TRBV29-1
TGCAGCGTCGGAAGCGACATCGGACTCTACGAGCAGTACTTC
CSVGSDIGLYEQYF
>-|TRBJ2-3|-|TRBV7-3
TGTGCCAGCAGCCCTGGACTGAGCACAGATACGCAGTATTTT
CASSPGLSTDTQYF
>-|TRBJ2-2|once|TRBV4-1
TGCGCCAGCAGCCAAGAAGGTCGGGGGGCCGGAGTGGCCGGGGAGCTGTTTTTT
CASSQEGRGAGVAGELFF
>TRBD1|TRBJ2-7|-|TRBV19
TGTGCCAGTAGTATGACACAGGGGGAATCCTACGAGCAGTACTTC
CASSMTQGESYEQYF
>-|TRBJ1-2|-|TRBV5-6
TGTGCCAGCAGCTGGGGTGGTGCAGGCTACACCTTC
CASSWGGAGYTF
>TRBD1|TRBJ2-7|-|TRBV5-4
TGTGCCAGCAGCCCAGACAGGGCGCCCCACGAGCAGTACTTC
CASSPDRAPHEQYF
>-|TRBJ2-3|-|TRBV15
TGTGCCACCAGCAGAGATAGGTACACAGATACGCAGTATTTT
CATSRDRYTDTQYF
>-|TRBJ1-1|-|TRBV7-9
TGTGCCAGCAGCTTAGACTCGGGGGGAGGTGAAGCTTTCTTT
CASSLDSGGGEAFF
>-|TRBJ1-1|many|TRBV5-4
TGTGCCAGCAGCCCGGGAAGGGGAAGGACTGAAGCTTTCTTT
CASSPGRGRTEAFF
>-|TRBJ2-3|-|TRBV7-8
TGTGCCAGCAGCCCCGGGACTCTCCGCACAGATACGCAGTATTTT
CASSPGTLRTDTQYF
>-|TRBJ1-6|-|TRBV9
TGTGCCAGCAGCCCTGGATGGGGCAGGGCTAGCTCACCCCTCCACTTT
CASSPGWGRASSPLHF
>-|TRBJ1-4|-|TRBV11-2
TGTGCCAGCAGCCCTATTGGGGGTGACGGTGAAAAACTGTTTTTT
CASSPIGGDGEKLFF
>-|TRBJ1-2|-|TRBV29-1
TGCAGCGTTGAACAGGGTAGGGGCTACACCTTC
CSVEQGRGYTF
>TRBD1|TRBJ1-1|-|TRBV6-5
TGTGCCAGCACTCGAGGGGAGGGGGCCGACACTGAAGCTTTCTTT
CASTRGEGADTEAFF
>-|TRBJ2-1|-|TRBV9
TGTGCCAGCAGCTTGGGACATCTCTCCTACAATGAGCAGTTCTTC
CASSLGHLSYNEQFF
>-|TRBJ1-4|-|TRBV4-1
TGCGCCAGCACCGGACAAACGAATGAAAAACTGTTTTTT
CASTGQTNEKLFF
>-|TRBJ2-7|-|TRBV30
TGTGCCTGGAGTTTGGGTCCCTACGAGCAGTACTTC
CAWSLGPYEQYF
>-|TRBJ2-5|-|TRBV20-1
TGCAGTGCTAGAGATCGGAGGGCCCAGTACTTC
CSARDRRAQYF
>-|TRBJ1-6|-|TRBV2
TGTGCCGGCTTCAGGGATCCGAATTCACCCCTCCACTTT
CAGFRDPNSPLHF
>-|TRBJ2-7|-|TRBV5-1
TGCGCCAGCAGCGAGGGACCGGTCTCCTACGAGCAGTACTTC
CASSEGPVSYEQYF
>-|TRBJ2-5|-|TRBV5-1
TGCGCCAGCAGCCAGGGACAGTTCGGGGGCGAGACCCAGTACTTC
CASSQGQFGGETQYF
>-|TRBJ2-5|-|TRBV4-1
TGCGCCAGCAGCCAGGATAAAGAGACCCAGTACTTC
CASSQDKETQYF
>-|TRBJ1-1|once|TRBV5-4
TGTGCCAGCAGCTTACAGGGTGGGACTGAAGCTTTCTTT
CASSLQGGTEAFF
>-|TRBJ2-2|-|TRBV9
TGTGCCAGCAGCGCGACAGTAAACACCGGGGAGCTGTTTTTT
CASSATVNTGELFF
>-|TRBJ1-1|-|TRBV4-1
TGCGCCAGCAGCCAAGGGGGCGCCGACACTGAAGCTTTCTTT
CASSQGGADTEAFF